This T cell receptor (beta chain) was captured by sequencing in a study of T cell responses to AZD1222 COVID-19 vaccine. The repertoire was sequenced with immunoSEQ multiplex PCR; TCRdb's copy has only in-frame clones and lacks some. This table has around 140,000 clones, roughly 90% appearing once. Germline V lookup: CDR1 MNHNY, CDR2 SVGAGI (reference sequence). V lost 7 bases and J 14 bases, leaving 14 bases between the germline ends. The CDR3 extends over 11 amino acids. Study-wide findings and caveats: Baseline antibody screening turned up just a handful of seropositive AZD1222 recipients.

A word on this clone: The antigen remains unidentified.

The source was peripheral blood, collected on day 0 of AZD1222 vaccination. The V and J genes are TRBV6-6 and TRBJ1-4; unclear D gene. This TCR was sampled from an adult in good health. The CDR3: CASKATRGLFF. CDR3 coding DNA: TGTGCCAGCAAAGCGACGCGTGGGCTGTTTTTT.